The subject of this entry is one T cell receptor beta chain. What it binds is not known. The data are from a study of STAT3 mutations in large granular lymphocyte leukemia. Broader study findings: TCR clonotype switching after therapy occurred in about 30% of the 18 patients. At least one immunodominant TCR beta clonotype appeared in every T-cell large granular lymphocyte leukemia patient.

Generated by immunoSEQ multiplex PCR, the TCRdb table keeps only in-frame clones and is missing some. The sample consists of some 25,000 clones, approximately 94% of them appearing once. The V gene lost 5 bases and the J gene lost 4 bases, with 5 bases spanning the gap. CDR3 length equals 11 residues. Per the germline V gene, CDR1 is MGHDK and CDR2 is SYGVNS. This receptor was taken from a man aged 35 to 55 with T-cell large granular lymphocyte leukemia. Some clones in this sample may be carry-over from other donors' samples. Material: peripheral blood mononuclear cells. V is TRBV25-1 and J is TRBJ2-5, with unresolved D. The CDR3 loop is CASSSRETQYF. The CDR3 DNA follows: TGTGCCAGCAGTAGCCGAGAGACCCAGTACTTC.